This T cell receptor (beta chain) was recovered during a study of T-cell memory formation after mild COVID-19. TCRdb reprocessed the 5' RACE reads via MiXCR and lists one record per CDR3 protein. This table has 470,000 or so distinct CDR3 sequences, more than 15% appearing once. Study results and limitations: Clones which contracted sat mainly in CM and EM if CD4+, and in EMRA if CD8+.

The V and J ends lost 2 bases and 8 bases respectively, with 18 bases between them. Germline V gives CDR1 LGHDT, CDR2 YNNKEL (reference sequence). The CDR3 is 15 residues long. There are many counts of this clonotype. Its antigen is unknown. This chain joins TRBV3-1 and TRBJ1-2; TRBD1 is a possible D gene (6 bases). The sequencing input was PBMCs or a T cell subset sorted from them (not recorded which). The sequence derives from a young man who had mild COVID-19 (a few samples of this study predate the infection). Cell type and time point are not known. The CDR3 sequence: CASSQTGTSPGGYTF. The CDR3 DNA follows: TGTGCCAGCAGCCAAACAGGGACCAGTCCGGGAGGCTACACCTTC.